The 14 T cell receptor beta chains below all came from one sample that was sequenced in a study of early T cells in non-severe SARS-CoV-2 infection. Via MiXCR, TCRdb re-called the 5' RACE reads, giving one row per CDR3 protein. The sample contains approximately 52,000 distinct CDR3 sequences, 7% to 9% of which appear only once. Sequencing was carried out using whole blood. These receptors were obtained from an adult who was a healthcare worker with PCR-confirmed SARS-CoV-2 infection or an uninfected control (not recorded which).

The CDR3 loop reads CASSDRLAANTGELFF. The CDR3 DNA follows: TGTGCCAGCAGCGATCGACTAGCGGCTAACACCGGGGAGCTGTTTTTT. This chain uses TRBV7-8 with TRBJ2-2; 9 bases are shared with TRBD2. From germline, CDR1 is SGHVS and CDR2 FQNEAQ. With V trimmed by 5 bases and J by 2 bases, 6 bases remained unmatched. This CDR3 has 16 residues.

This sequence joins TRBV4-3 and TRBJ1-1, with 8 positions matching TRBD1. Per the germline V gene, CDR1 is LGHNA and CDR2 is YSLEER. V shed 3 bases and J 1 base; nucleotides not matched to a gene: 10. This CDR3 contains 17 residues. The DNA of the CDR3 is TGCGCCAGCAGCCAGATTCAGGGGGCTAGTCAGAACACTGAAGCTTTCTTT. The encoded protein is CASSQIQGASQNTEAFF.

This clonotype was seen more than once but under ten times. The CDR3 loop is CASSLRGGTATGELFF. In DNA, the CDR3 is TGTGCCAGCAGCTTAAGAGGAGGGACAGCAACCGGGGAGCTGTTTTTT. V is TRBV7-9 and J is TRBJ2-2; TRBD1 might be the D (7 bases). Germline assignment: CDR1 SEHNR and CDR2 FQNEAQ (reference sequence). V lost 2 bases and J 5 bases, leaving 15 bases between the germline ends. The CDR3 totals 16 residues.

V gene TRBV5-4 combines with J gene TRBJ2-7, with TRBD2 matching 14 bases. The ends lost 0 bases at V and 2 bases at J; junction bases unmatched: 4. The CDR3 has 17 amino acids. From germline, CDR1 is SGHNT and CDR2 YYREEE (reference sequence). CDR3 sequence reads: CASSLAGLAGGTYEQYF. The CDR3 DNA reads as TGTGCCAGCAGCTTGGCTGGACTAGCGGGGGGAACCTACGAGCAGTACTTC. The whole variable domain, remainder taken from reference TRBV5-4 and TRBJ2-7, is ETGVTQSPTHLIKTRGQQVTLRCSSQSGHNTVSWYQQALGQGPQFIFQYYREEENGRGNFPPRFSGLQFPNYSSELNVNALELDDSALYLCASSLAGLAGGTYEQYFGPGTRLTVT.

Ten or more counts support this clonotype. The V call is TRBV20-1, the J call TRBJ2-1; D is tentatively TRBD1 or TRBD2 (6 bases each). CDR1 is DFQATT, CDR2 SNEGSKA, per germline (reference sequence). Trimming took off 1 base at V and 14 bases at J, with 15 bases between the two ends. This CDR3 spans 12 amino acids. CDR3 sequence: CSARGRAGVKFF. The CDR3, as DNA: TGCAGTGCTAGAGGGAGGGCAGGGGTGAAGTTCTTC.

This clonotype came up a few times. The J gene is TRBJ2-3, the V gene TRBV6-6; 10 nucleotides line up with TRBD2. The CDR3 loop spans 15 amino acids. Trimming cost V 2 bases and J 5 bases; bases outside gene matches: 4. From germline, CDR1 is MNHNY and CDR2 SVGAGI (reference sequence). The CDR3 is CASSYLAGDRDTQYF. CDR3 nucleotide sequence: TGTGCCAGCAGTTACCTAGCGGGAGATAGAGATACGCAGTATTTT.

The rearrangement links TRBV5-6 to TRBJ1-4; D unresolved. Germline assignment: CDR1 SGHDT and CDR2 YYEEEE. CDR3 size: 14 residues. The V end lost 1 base, the J end lost 3 bases, and 7 bases lay between the germline ends. The CDR3 here is CASSLIGPNEKLFF. The DNA for the CDR3 is TGTGCCAGCAGCTTGATCGGTCCTAATGAAAAACTGTTTTTT.

This clonotype was seen ten or more times. This chain connects TRBV19 to TRBJ2-1, with TRBD2 matching 10 bases. The V gene end was trimmed by 10 bases and the J gene end by 6 bases; junction bases not matched to a gene: 12. Germline V gene lookup returns CDR1 LNHDA and CDR2 SQIVND (reference sequence). The CDR3 is made up of 15 amino acids. CDR3 sequence reads: CATLVGLAGVNEQFF. DNA of the CDR3: TGTGCCACCCTTGTAGGGCTAGCGGGAGTCAATGAGCAGTTCTTC.

By share, this clonotype ranks as medium-sized. The rearrangement uses TRBV7-6 and TRBJ2-2; TRBD2 matches 11 bases. The CDR3 is 16 residues long. Trimming took 3 bases from V and 8 from J; bases not matched to a gene: 8. Germline V gene sequence: CDR1 SGHVS, CDR2 FNYEAQ. As DNA, the CDR3 is TGTGCCAGCAGCTTCCTCCTAGCGGGAGGATCTGGGGAGCTGTTTTTT. Amino acids: CASSFLLAGGSGELFF.

This clonotype has only a few counts. V usage is TRBV14 and J usage is TRBJ2-7; the D is unclear. CDR1 and CDR2 (germline): SGHDN, FVKESK. V lost 1 base, J lost 3 bases, and 16 bases lay in between. The CDR3 totals 16 residues. CDR3 DNA: TGTGCCAGCAGCCAAGCTTTAGGAGACTTCCTCTACGAGCAGTACTTC. Amino acids: CASSQALGDFLYEQYF.

The chain has TRBV7-9 and TRBJ2-1, with D perhaps assigned TRBD1 or TRBD2 (5 bases each). V lost 5 bases and J 3 bases, leaving 17 bases between the germline ends. Looked up from germline, CDR1 is SEHNR and CDR2 is FQNEAQ (reference sequence). The CDR3 sequence is 16 residues long. This CDR3 reads CASSRLLGALYNEQFF. DNA for the CDR3: TGTGCCAGCAGCCGCCTACTAGGGGCACTCTACAATGAGCAGTTCTTC.

There are a few counts of this clonotype. The chain recombines TRBV6-5 with TRBJ2-2; D unresolved. The V end lost 7 bases, the J end lost 6 bases, and 15 bases lay between the germline ends. Germline-derived CDR1 and CDR2 are MNHEY and SVGAGI. CDR3 size: 14 residues. The CDR3 region has the DNA TGTGCCAGCACCAAGGGTTTCGAGGCCGGGGAGCTGTTTTTT. Its protein is CASTKGFEAGELFF.

J is TRBJ2-1 and V is TRBV29-1; D ambiguous. The CDR3 totals 12 residues. Germline CDR1 SQVTM, CDR2 ANQGSEA. Trimming removed 3 bases at V and 8 bases at J, with 11 bases between. In DNA, the CDR3 is TGCAGCGTTGACCTACTTGGGGATGAGCAGTTCTTC. Amino acid sequence: CSVDLLGDEQFF.

This clonotype came up many times. The chain is built from TRBV5-1 and TRBJ2-5; weak D call: TRBD2 (6 bases). The CDR3 totals 13 residues. Germline lookup yields CDR1 SGHRS and CDR2 YFSETQ. V was trimmed by 5 bases and J by 4 bases, leaving 12 bases between them. The CDR3 bases are TGCGCCAGCAGACGCTCGGAGGGAGAGACCCAGTACTTC. It translates to CASRRSEGETQYF.